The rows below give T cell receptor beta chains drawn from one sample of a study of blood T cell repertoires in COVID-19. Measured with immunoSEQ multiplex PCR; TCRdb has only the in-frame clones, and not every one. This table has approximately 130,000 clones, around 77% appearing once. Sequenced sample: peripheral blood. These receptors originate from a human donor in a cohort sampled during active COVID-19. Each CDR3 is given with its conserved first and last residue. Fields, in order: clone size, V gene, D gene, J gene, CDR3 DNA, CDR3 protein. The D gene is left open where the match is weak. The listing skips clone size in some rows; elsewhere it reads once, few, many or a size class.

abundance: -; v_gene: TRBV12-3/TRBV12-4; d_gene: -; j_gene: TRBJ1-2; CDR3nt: TGTGCCAGCAGTTTAGGGGGGACTCTAGGCTACACCTTC; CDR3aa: CASSLGGTLGYTF
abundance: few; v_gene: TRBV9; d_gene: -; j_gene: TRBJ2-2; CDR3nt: TGTGCCAGCAGCGTAATGGACTCGGAGCTGTTTTTT; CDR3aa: CASSVMDSELFF
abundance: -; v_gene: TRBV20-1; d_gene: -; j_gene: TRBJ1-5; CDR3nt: TGCAGTGCTAGTCCCTTTACAGGGACCTTAGGCAATCAGCCCCAGCATTTT; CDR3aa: CSASPFTGTLGNQPQHF
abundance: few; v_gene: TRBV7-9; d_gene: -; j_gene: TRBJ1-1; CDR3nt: TGTGCCAGCAGCGCGGAATTGACGGGGGCTTTCTTT; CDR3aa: CASSAELTGAFF
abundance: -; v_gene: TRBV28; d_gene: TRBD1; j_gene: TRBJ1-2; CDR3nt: TGTGCCAGCAGTTTGACGAGCAGGGGGCATAGTGGCTACACCTTC; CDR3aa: CASSLTSRGHSGYTF
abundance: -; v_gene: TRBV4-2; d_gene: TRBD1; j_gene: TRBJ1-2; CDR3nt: TGTGCCAGCAGCCAAGAGAACAGGGGGTATGGCTACACCTTC; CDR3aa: CASSQENRGYGYTF
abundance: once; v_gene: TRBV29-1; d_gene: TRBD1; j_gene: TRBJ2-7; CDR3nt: TGCAGCGTTGTGCCGGGACAGGGTATGGACGAGCAGTACTTC; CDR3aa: CSVVPGQGMDEQYF
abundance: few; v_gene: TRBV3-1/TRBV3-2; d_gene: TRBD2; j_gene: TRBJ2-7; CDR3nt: TGTGCCAGCAGCCGGATACTTTTGAGCGGGGGGCATTCCTACGAGCAGTACTTC; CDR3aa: CASSRILLSGGHSYEQYF
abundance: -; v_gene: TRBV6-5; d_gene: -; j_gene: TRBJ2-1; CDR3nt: TGTGCCACTCTGGGGACTGCCTACAATGAGCAGTTCTTC; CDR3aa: CATLGTAYNEQFF
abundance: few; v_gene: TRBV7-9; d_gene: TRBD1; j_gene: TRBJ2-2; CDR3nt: TGTGCCAGCAGCCTCCAGGGGGCGTTCCCCGGGGAGCTGTTTTTT; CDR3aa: CASSLQGAFPGELFF
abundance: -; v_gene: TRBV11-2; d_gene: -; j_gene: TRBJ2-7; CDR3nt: TGTGCCAGCAGCGGGATCCGGGGTCGCTACGAGCAGTACTTC; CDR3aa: CASSGIRGRYEQYF
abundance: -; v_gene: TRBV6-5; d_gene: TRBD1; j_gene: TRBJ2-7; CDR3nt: TGTGCCAGCAGTTACTTTTATGGACAGGGGTTATACGAGCAGTACTTC; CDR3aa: CASSYFYGQGLYEQYF
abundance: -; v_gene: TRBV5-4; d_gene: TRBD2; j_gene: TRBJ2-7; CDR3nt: TGTGCCAGCAGCTTGGGGGCGGGGACTAGCGGGACCTACGAGCAGTACTTC; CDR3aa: CASSLGAGTSGTYEQYF
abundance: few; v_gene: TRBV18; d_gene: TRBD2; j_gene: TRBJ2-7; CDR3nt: TGTGCCAGCTCCCGCAGCGGGAACCCCTACGAGCAGTACTTC; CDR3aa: CASSRSGNPYEQYF
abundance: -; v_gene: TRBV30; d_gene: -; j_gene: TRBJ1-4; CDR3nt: TGTGCCTGGAGTCAGAAGACAGGTTGGAATGAAAAACTGTTTTTT; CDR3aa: CAWSQKTGWNEKLFF
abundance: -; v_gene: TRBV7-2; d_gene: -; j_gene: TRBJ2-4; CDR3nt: TGTGCCAGCAGCCCACTGGGGGGCATTCAGTACTTC; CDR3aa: CASSPLGGIQYF
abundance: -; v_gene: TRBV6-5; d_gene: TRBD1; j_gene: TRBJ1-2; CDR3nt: TGTGCCAGCAGTTACTCACAGGGGGCGAGTGGCTACACCTTC; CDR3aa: CASSYSQGASGYTF
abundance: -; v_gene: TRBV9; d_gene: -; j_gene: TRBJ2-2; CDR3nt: TGTGCCAGCAAGGAGAGCCCGAACACCGGGGAGCTGTTTTTT; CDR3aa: CASKESPNTGELFF
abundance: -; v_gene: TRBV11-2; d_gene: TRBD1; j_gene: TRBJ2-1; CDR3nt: TGTGCCAGCAGCTTAGGACAGGGGGCCTACAATGAGCAGTTCTTC; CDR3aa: CASSLGQGAYNEQFF
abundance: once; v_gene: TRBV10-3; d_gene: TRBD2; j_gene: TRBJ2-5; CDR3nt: TGTGCCATCAGTGAGTCGGGGGGGGGAGAGACCCAGTACTTC; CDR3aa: CAISESGGGETQYF
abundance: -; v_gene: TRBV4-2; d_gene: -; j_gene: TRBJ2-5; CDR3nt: TGTGCCAGCAGCCAAGATATTTCACTACAAGAGACCCAGTACTTC; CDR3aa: CASSQDISLQETQYF
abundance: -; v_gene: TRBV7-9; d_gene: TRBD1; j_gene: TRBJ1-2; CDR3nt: TGTGCCAGCAGCTCATGGACAGGGAATGAGGATGGCTACACCTTC; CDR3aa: CASSSWTGNEDGYTF
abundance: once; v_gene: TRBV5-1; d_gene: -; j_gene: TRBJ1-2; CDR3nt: TGCGCCAGCAGCGTAGACAGACTCTATGGCTACACCTTC; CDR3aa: CASSVDRLYGYTF
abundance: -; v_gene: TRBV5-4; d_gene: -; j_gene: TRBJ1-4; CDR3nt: TGTGCCAGCAGCTTGGATATGACAGCCGTTAATGAAAAACTGTTTTTT; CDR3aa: CASSLDMTAVNEKLFF
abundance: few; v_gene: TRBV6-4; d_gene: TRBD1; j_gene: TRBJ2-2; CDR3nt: TGTGCCAGCAGTGTGGGACAGGGGAACACCGGGGAGCTGTTTTTT; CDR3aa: CASSVGQGNTGELFF
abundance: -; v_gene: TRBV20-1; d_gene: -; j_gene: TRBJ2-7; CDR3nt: TGCAGTGCTAGTACCAGGGCGCGGTACGAGCAGTACTTC; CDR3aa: CSASTRARYEQYF
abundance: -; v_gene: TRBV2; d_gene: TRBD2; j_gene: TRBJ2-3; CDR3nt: TGTGCCAGCAGTGTCCGGGGGGGAGGCACAGATACGCAGTATTTT; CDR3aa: CASSVRGGGTDTQYF
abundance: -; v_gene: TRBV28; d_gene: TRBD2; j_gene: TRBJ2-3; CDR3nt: TGTGCCAGCAGTCCCCTCGGAGCGGGGGAACTCACAGATACGCAGTATTTT; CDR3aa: CASSPLGAGELTDTQYF
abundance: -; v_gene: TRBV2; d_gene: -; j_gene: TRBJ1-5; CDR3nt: TGTGCCAGCAGCCTACAGGATAGCAATCAGCCCCAGCATTTT; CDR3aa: CASSLQDSNQPQHF
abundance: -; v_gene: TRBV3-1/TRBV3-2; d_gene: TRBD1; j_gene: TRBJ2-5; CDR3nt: TGTGCCAGCAGGACAGGGGGCGAGACCCAGTACTTC; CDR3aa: CASRTGGETQYF
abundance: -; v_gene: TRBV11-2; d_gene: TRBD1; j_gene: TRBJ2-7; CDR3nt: TGTGCCAGCAGCTTAGCGGTGGGGACAGGTAACGAGCAGTACTTC; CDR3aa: CASSLAVGTGNEQYF
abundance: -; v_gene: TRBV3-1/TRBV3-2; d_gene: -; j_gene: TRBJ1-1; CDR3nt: TGTGCCAGCAGCCAATCGCCGGGACACTTGAACACTGAAGCTTTCTTT; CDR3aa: CASSQSPGHLNTEAFF
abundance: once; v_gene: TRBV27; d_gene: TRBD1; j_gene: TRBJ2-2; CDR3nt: TGTGCCAGCAGTTTCGGCAGGGGGACCGGGGAGCTGTTTTTT; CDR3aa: CASSFGRGTGELFF
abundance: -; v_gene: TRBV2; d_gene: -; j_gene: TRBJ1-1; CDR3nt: TGTGCCAGCAGTGAAGGGGCCCCTGAAGCTTTCTTT; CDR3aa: CASSEGAPEAFF
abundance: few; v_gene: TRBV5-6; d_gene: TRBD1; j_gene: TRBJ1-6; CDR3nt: TGTGCCAGCAGCCCCGGGACAGGACTTAACCTCCACTTT; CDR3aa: CASSPGTGLNLHF
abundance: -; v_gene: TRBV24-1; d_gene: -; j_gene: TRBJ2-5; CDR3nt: TGTGCCACCAGTGATCTCGGGCAAGAGACCCAGTACTTC; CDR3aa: CATSDLGQETQYF
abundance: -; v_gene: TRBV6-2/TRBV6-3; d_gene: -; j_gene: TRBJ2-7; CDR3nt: TGTGCCAGCAGCCTCCGAGGGGGGGGGCTCTCCTACGAGCAGTACTTC; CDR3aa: CASSLRGGGLSYEQYF
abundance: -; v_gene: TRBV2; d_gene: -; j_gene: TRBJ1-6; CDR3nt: TGTGCCAGCAGTCGGGAGGGGAGGGCGAATTCACCCCTCCACTTT; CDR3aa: CASSREGRANSPLHF
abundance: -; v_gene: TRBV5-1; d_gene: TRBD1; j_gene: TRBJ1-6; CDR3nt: TGCGCCAGCAGCCTGGACAGGGTTGGCTCACCCCTCCACTTT; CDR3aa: CASSLDRVGSPLHF
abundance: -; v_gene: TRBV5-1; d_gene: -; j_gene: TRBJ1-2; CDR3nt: TGCGCCAGCAGCTTGGCAGGGGACAAGGGCTACACCTTC; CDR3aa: CASSLAGDKGYTF
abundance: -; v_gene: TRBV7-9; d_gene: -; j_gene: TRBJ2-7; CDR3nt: TGTGCCAGCAGCTACGGGGACTACGAGCAGTACTTC; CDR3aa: CASSYGDYEQYF
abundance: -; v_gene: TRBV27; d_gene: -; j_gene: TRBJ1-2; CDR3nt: TGTGCCAGCAGTTTTTGGCAGGGAGGAGAAGGCTACACCTTC; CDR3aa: CASSFWQGGEGYTF
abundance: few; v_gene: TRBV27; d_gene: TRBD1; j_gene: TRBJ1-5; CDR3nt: TGTGCCAGCAGTCAGACAGGGTCCAATCAGCCCCAGCATTTT; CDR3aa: CASSQTGSNQPQHF
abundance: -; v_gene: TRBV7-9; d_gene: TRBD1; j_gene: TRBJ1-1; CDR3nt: TGTGCCAGCACCGGGACAGGGGGTAAAGGGACTGAAGCTTTCTTT; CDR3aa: CASTGTGGKGTEAFF
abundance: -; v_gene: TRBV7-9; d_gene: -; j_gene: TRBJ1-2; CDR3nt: TGTGCCAGCAGCTTAGTACAGGTTAACTATGGCTACACCTTC; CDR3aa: CASSLVQVNYGYTF
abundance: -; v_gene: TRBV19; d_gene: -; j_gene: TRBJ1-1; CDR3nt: TGTGCCAGTAGTACGACAGTGAACACTGAAGCTTTCTTT; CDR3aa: CASSTTVNTEAFF
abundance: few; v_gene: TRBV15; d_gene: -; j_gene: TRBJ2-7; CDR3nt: TGTGCCACCAGCAGAGATCCCCCAGACGAGCAGTACTTC; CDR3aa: CATSRDPPDEQYF
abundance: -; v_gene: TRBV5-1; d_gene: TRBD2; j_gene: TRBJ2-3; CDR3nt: TGCGCCAGCAGCTTTAGCGGGGATATCACAGATACGCAGTATTTT; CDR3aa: CASSFSGDITDTQYF
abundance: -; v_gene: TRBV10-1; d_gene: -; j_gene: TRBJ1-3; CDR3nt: TGCGCCAGCAGGCCTGTCCCGAGCTCTGGAAACACCATATATTTT; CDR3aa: CASRPVPSSGNTIYF
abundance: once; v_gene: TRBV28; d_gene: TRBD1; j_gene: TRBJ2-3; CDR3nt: TGTGCCAGCAGCCTAGGCCCGGACAGGACTAGCACAGATACGCAGTATTTT; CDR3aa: CASSLGPDRTSTDTQYF
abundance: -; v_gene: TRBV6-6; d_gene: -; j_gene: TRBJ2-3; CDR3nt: TGTGCCAGCAGTCCGACGCGGGGCGGCACAGATACGCAGTATTTT; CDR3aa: CASSPTRGGTDTQYF
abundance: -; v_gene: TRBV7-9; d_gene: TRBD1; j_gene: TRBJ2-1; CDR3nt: TGTGCCAGCAGCACTGGACAGGGACCGTACAATGAGCAGTTCTTC; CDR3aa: CASSTGQGPYNEQFF
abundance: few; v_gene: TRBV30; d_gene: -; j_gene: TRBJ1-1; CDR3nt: TGTGCCGCCCGTCCGGGTGGGACTGAAGCTTTCTTT; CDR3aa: CAARPGGTEAFF
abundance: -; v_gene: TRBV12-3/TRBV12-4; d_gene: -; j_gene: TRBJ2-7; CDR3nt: TGTGCCAGCAGTTATAGAGAATACGAGCAGTACTTC; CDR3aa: CASSYREYEQYF
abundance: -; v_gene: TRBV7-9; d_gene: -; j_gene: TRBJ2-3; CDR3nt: TGTGCCAGCAGCGCCCCTGGTATAGGAGGCACAGATACGCAGTATTTT; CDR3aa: CASSAPGIGGTDTQYF
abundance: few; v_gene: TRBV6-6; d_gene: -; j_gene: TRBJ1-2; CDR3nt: TGTGCCAGCAGTATCGAACAGGGTGGCTATGGCTACACCTTC; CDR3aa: CASSIEQGGYGYTF
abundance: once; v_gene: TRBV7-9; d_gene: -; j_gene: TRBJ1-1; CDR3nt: TGTGCCAGCAGCTTAGATGGTGGACAGCAGGACACTGAAGCTTTCTTT; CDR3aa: CASSLDGGQQDTEAFF
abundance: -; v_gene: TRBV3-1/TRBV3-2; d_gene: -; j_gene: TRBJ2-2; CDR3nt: TGTGCCAGCAGCCAAGGACTACCGACTACCACGGGCGTCCGGGAGCTGTTTTTT; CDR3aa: CASSQGLPTTTGVRELFF